Each of the 26 T cell receptor beta chains below was sequenced from the same sample in a study of blood T cell repertoires in COVID-19. The table came from immunoSEQ multiplex PCR; TCRdb's copy has only in-frame clones and leaves some out. The sample contains about 380,000 clones, roughly 85% of which appear only once. The specimen was peripheral blood. The receptors originated from a woman aged 18-29 years with acute or convalescent COVID-19.

The V gene is TRBV27, the J gene TRBJ2-7, with 7 positions matching TRBD2. The V gene end was trimmed by 3 bases and the J gene end by 0 bases; junction bases not matched to a gene: 8. CDR3 length equals 16 residues. In germline, CDR1 is MNHEY, CDR2 SMNVEV (reference sequence). Here the CDR3 reads CASSFSLWTSSYEQYF. DNA of the CDR3: TGTGCCAGCAGTTTTTCGCTATGGACTAGCTCCTACGAGCAGTACTTC.

The chain uses TRBV19 and TRBJ2-1, with 15 bases fitting TRBD2. The CDR3 is made up of 18 amino acids. The germline V gene encodes CDR1 LNHDA and CDR2 SQIVND (reference sequence). With 8 bases clipped from V and 7 bases from J, the junction kept 15 bases outside the gene matches. The chain's CDR3 is CASGGLAGGTSLLNEQFF. DNA for the CDR3: TGTGCCAGTGGGGGACTAGCGGGGGGCACGTCCCTTCTAAATGAGCAGTTCTTC.

This clone was seen a few times. V gene TRBV3-1 (or the pseudogene TRBV3-2) combines with J gene TRBJ2-7; 10 bases agree with TRBD2. J gave up 6 bases and V 3 bases, and 14 bases lay outside the gene matches. CDR3 size: 17 residues. In germline, CDR1 is LGHDT, CDR2 YNNKEL (reference sequence). The CDR3 reads CASSHFYIPSGSIEQYF. The CDR3 DNA reads TGTGCCAGCAGCCACTTCTACATCCCTAGCGGGAGTATCGAGCAGTACTTC.

This chain connects TRBV2 to TRBJ1-1; the match to TRBD1 covers 7 bases. The V gene end was trimmed by 5 bases and the J gene end by 4 bases; junction bases not matched to a gene: 7. Germline V gives CDR1 SNHLY, CDR2 FYNNEI. The CDR3 extends over 14 amino acids. CDR3 nucleotides: TGTGCCAGCAGTAATACAGGGGTCGGCACTGAAGCTTTCTTT. Residues: CASSNTGVGTEAFF.

CDR3 region: CSVEGVGLAGGRTDTQYF. As DNA, the CDR3 is TGCAGCGTTGAAGGTGTGGGACTAGCGGGAGGGCGCACAGATACGCAGTATTTT. The V call is TRBV29-1, the J call TRBJ2-3, with TRBD2 matching 16 bases. Trimming took 1 base from V and 1 from J; bases not matched to a gene: 5. The CDR3 is 18 residues long. Germline CDR1 SQVTM, CDR2 ANQGSEA.

This sequence joins TRBV13 and TRBJ2-7, with 9 nucleotides matching TRBD1. The V gene end was trimmed by 5 bases and the J gene end by 6 bases; junction bases not matched to a gene: 5. The CDR3 totals 13 residues. CDR1 and CDR2 (germline): PRHDT, FYEKMQ (reference sequence). The CDR3 loop reads CASSRDRVPEQYF. DNA for the CDR3: TGTGCCAGCAGCCGGGACAGGGTACCCGAGCAGTACTTC.

This sequence joins TRBV2 and TRBJ2-2, with TRBD2 matching over 11 bases. CDR3 length: 15 amino acids. V was pared by 7 bases and J by 2 bases, with 3 bases of the junction left unmatched. Germline CDR1 is SNHLY and CDR2 is FYNNEI. The CDR3: CASTTSGRNTGELFF. CDR3 in DNA: TGTGCCAGCACCACTAGCGGGAGAAACACCGGGGAGCTGTTTTTT.

There are a few counts of this clone. The rearrangement joins TRBV5-1 to TRBJ1-2; 9 bases match TRBD1. The germline V gene has CDR1 SGHRS and CDR2 YFSETQ. The ends lost 7 bases at V and 5 bases at J; junction bases unmatched: 12. The CDR3 extends over 15 amino acids. DNA for the CDR3: TGCGCCAGCCGAAATCCCGGGACAGGGATTTATGGCTACACCTTC. As protein: CASRNPGTGIYGYTF.

The chain has TRBV6-4 and TRBJ1-2, with D unclear. The CDR3 runs 14 residues. Germline CDR1 and CDR2: MRHNA and SNTAGT. The V gene lost 4 bases and the J gene lost 4 bases, with 13 bases spanning the gap. CDR3 nucleotides: TGTGCCAGCAGTGTAGAGTCGGGAGCCTATGGCTACACCTTC. Translated, it gives CASSVESGAYGYTF.

The chain recombines TRBV18 with TRBJ2-5; 8 positions agree with TRBD1. This CDR3 region has 18 residues. V lost 3 bases and J lost 4; bases outside the gene matches: 16. Germline V gene sequence: CDR1 KGHSH, CDR2 LQKENI. The CDR3 DNA reads as TGTGCCAGCTCACCGCCGGGACAGGTTGGGGTAAGCGGAGAGACCCAGTACTTC. As protein: CASSPPGQVGVSGETQYF.

The chain joins TRBV5-5 to TRBJ1-5; 10 bases align to TRBD1. This CDR3 spans 18 amino acids. The germline V gene encodes CDR1 SGHKS and CDR2 YYEKEE (reference sequence). Trimming took 6 bases from V and 2 from J; bases not matched to a gene: 14. In nucleotides, the CDR3 is TGTGCCAGCACTACCTCACCGGGACAGGGGATGGGCAATCAGCCCCAGCATTTT. Translated: CASTTSPGQGMGNQPQHF.

The table lists this clone with a few counts. The rearrangement uses TRBV11-2 and TRBJ1-1; 9 nucleotides align to TRBD1. Germline V gene sequence: CDR1 SGHAT, CDR2 FQNNGV. V was pared by 2 bases and J by 7 bases, with 5 bases of the junction left unmatched. CDR3 length: 14 amino acids. This CDR3 is CASSLTGTGFEAFF. The CDR3 DNA sequence: TGTGCCAGCAGCTTAACCGGGACAGGGTTTGAAGCTTTCTTT.

The chain has TRBV27 and TRBJ2-1, with D tentatively TRBD2 (6 bases). Looked up from germline, CDR1 is MNHEY and CDR2 is SMNVEV (reference sequence). The CDR3 covers 13 residues. With 9 bases removed from V and 7 bases from J, the gap between germline ends came to 16 bases. The CDR3, as DNA: TGTGCCAGTACTACTGGAGGGCGTAATGAGCAGTTCTTC. It specifies CASTTGGRNEQFF.

The J gene is TRBJ2-5, the V gene TRBV2; tentative D call: TRBD1 (6 bases). Germline V gives CDR1 SNHLY, CDR2 FYNNEI. The CDR3 length is 14 residues. V was pared by 5 bases and J by 5 bases, with 15 bases between. This CDR3 is CASSLLRGAETQYF. The CDR3 DNA follows: TGTGCCAGCAGTTTGCTCAGGGGAGCGGAGACCCAGTACTTC.

V gene TRBV19 combines with J gene TRBJ1-1, with D possibly being TRBD1 (5 bases). The V gene's germline CDR1 is LNHDA and CDR2 SQIVND (reference sequence). CDR3 length equals 15 residues. V shed 2 bases and J shed 6 bases, with 16 bases lying between them. The CDR3 is CASSIRGTAGPEAFF. CDR3 in DNA: TGTGCCAGTAGTATAAGGGGAACCGCCGGCCCTGAAGCTTTCTTT.

About this clone: Other DNA sequences in the same sample also yield this CDR3. This rearrangement joins TRBV12-3 or TRBV12-4 to TRBJ1-1; D gene ambiguous. The CDR3 extends over 13 amino acids. Trimming stripped 3 bases from V and 4 bases from J, with 9 bases between. CDR3 sequence reads: CASSFRPGTEAFF. The CDR3 DNA follows: TGTGCCAGCAGTTTCCGTCCGGGCACTGAAGCTTTCTTT.

V gene TRBV2 combines with J gene TRBJ1-5, with D hard to call. Germline CDR1 reads SNHLY; CDR2 reads FYNNEI. This CDR3 has 13 amino acids. The V end was cut by 4 bases, the J end by 7 bases, with 11 bases between. The CDR3: CASSGGGRQPQHF. CDR3 in DNA: TGTGCCAGCAGTGGGGGAGGGAGGCAGCCCCAGCATTTT.

CDR3 in amino acids: CASSMRGRENTEAFF. The CDR3 bases are TGTGCCAGTAGTATGCGAGGTCGAGAAAACACTGAAGCTTTCTTT. This rearrangement joins TRBV19 to TRBJ1-1; D is unclear. CDR1 and CDR2 from the germline V gene are LNHDA and SQIVND (reference sequence). V was trimmed by 3 bases and J by 2 bases, leaving 13 bases between them. The CDR3 runs 15 residues.

V gene TRBV11-3 combines with J gene TRBJ2-7; 8 bases are a match to TRBD2. Germline V gene lookup returns CDR1 SGHNT and CDR2 YENEEA. The CDR3 runs to 15 residues. V shed 5 bases, J shed 4 bases, and the junction held 10 bases outside the gene matches. CDR3 sequence: CASSNGLASSYEQYF. CDR3 bases: TGTGCCAGCAGCAACGGACTAGCTAGTTCGTACGAGCAGTACTTC.

Only one count was recorded for this clone. The V call is TRBV28, the J call TRBJ1-5, with 8 bases aligning to TRBD1. This CDR3 spans 16 amino acids. J lost 7 bases, V lost 5 bases, and 13 bases had no gene match. The germline V gene encodes CDR1 MDHEN and CDR2 SYDVKM. The CDR3 DNA follows: TGTGCCAGCAGTATCCTTGGACAGGGTTTATTACAGCCCCAGCATTTT. Its translation is CASSILGQGLLQPQHF.

On this clone itself: In the same sample, other DNA sequences code for this CDR3. The genes are TRBV12-3 or TRBV12-4 and TRBJ1-2; the match to TRBD1 covers 9 bases. This CDR3 is 13 amino acids long. With 5 bases clipped from V and 5 bases from J, the junction kept 3 bases outside the gene matches. The CDR3 DNA is TGTGCCAGCAGTCCCGGGACAGGGTATGGCTACACCTTC. Protein product: CASSPGTGYGYTF.

The chain couples TRBV6-1 to TRBJ2-7; D uncertain. The length of the CDR3 is 14 residues. CDR1 and CDR2 (germline): MNHNS, SASEGT. The germline V and J ends were trimmed by 2 bases and 3 bases, with 11 bases remaining between them. The CDR3 sequence is CASSESAESYEQYF. The CDR3 DNA sequence: TGTGCCAGCAGTGAATCGGCGGAAAGCTACGAGCAGTACTTC.

The genes are TRBV6-2 or TRBV6-3 and TRBJ2-3, with D possibly TRBD2 on 6 matching bases. This CDR3 region has 16 residues. Between the trimmed V and J ends, which lost 5 bases and 2 bases, there was a span of 17 bases. Germline V gene data show CDR1 as MNHEY and CDR2 as SVGEGT. CDR3 DNA: TGTGCCAGCAGTGCGGAGGGGCGCCGATACACAGATACGCAGTATTTT. It codes for CASSAEGRRYTDTQYF.

The chain links TRBV19 to TRBJ1-5, with unresolved D. From germline, CDR1 is LNHDA and CDR2 SQIVND (reference sequence). This CDR3 is built from 13 residues. V was trimmed by 11 bases and J by 0 bases, leaving 11 bases between them. The CDR3 DNA reads TGTGCCCTGGTACATCTTAGCAATCAGCCCCAGCATTTT. It specifies CALVHLSNQPQHF.

The chain carries TRBV27 and TRBJ2-5; D might be TRBD2 (5 bases). This CDR3 is 17 amino acids long. Germline values: CDR1 MNHEY, CDR2 SMNVEV (reference sequence). Trimming cost V 5 bases and J 2 bases, with 21 bases left between them. CDR3 sequence: CASSRLQGQAGQETQYF. CDR3 DNA: TGTGCCAGCAGTCGACTCCAAGGGCAGGCGGGTCAAGAGACCCAGTACTTC.

Note on this clone: This sample also contains other DNA sequences that code for the same CDR3. The rearrangement joins TRBV5-1 to TRBJ2-7; weak D call: TRBD2 (5 bases). Germline V lookup: CDR1 SGHRS, CDR2 YFSETQ. Trimming cost V 2 bases and J 2 bases, with 8 bases left between them. The length of the CDR3 is 13 residues. CDR3 bases: TGCGCCAGCAGCTTAGACGGGGCCTACGAGCAGTACTTC. Amino acids: CASSLDGAYEQYF.